The rows below give T cell receptor beta chains drawn from one sample of a study of cytomegalovirus exposure and HLA in healthy donors. The protocol was immunoSEQ multiplex PCR, while the TCRdb copy is restricted to in-frame clones and leaves out a portion. The top ten hold 1.5% of the sample, which has some 150,000 clones, approximately 82% seen once. Specimen: PBMCs. The receptors stem from a male donor in good health and CMV-seronegative. Each CDR3 is given with its conserved first and last residue. The D gene is left open where the match is weak. Size is omitted from some rows. Given values are once, few, many or a class for expanded clones.

TRBV14	-	-	TRBJ1-1	15	CASSQAGALNTEAFF	TGTGCCAGCAGCCAAGCGGGAGCGCTGAACACTGAAGCTTTCTTT
TRBV19	-	-	TRBJ1-1	15	CASSIPAGRGTEAFF	TGTGCCAGTAGTATACCCGCAGGGAGGGGCACTGAAGCTTTCTTT
TRBV7-2	TRBD2	-	TRBJ2-3	16	CASSLTGGGRTDTQYF	TGTGCCAGCAGCTTAACCGGGGGGGGCCGGACAGATACGCAGTATTTT
TRBV7-9	TRBD1	-	TRBJ2-2	15	CSSSLLAGGGGELFF	TGTTCCAGCAGCTTACTGGCAGGGGGCGGCGGGGAGCTGTTTTTT
TRBV18	TRBD1	-	TRBJ1-1	15	CASSLEQGRSNEAFF	TGTGCCAGCTCACTCGAACAGGGGAGGTCGAATGAAGCTTTCTTT
TRBV15	-	few	TRBJ1-6	19	CATSRGITGPLSYNSPLHF	TGTGCCACCAGCAGGGGGATAACAGGACCCCTCTCCTATAATTCACCCCTCCACTTT
TRBV5-1	-	-	TRBJ1-1	15	CASKSGGSLNTEAFF	TGCGCCAGCAAATCTGGGGGCAGCTTGAACACTGAAGCTTTCTTT
TRBV7-2	-	few	TRBJ2-3	20	CASSLALIPLERLIEDTQYF	TGTGCCAGCAGCTTAGCACTAATCCCCCTAGAACGACTCATAGAAGATACGCAGTATTTT
TRBV5-1	-	once	TRBJ2-1	13	CASSRGGGYEQFF	TGCGCCAGCAGTAGAGGGGGGGGCTATGAGCAGTTCTTC
TRBV10-3	-	-	TRBJ2-3	16	CAISEPRGDGTDTQYF	TGTGCCATCAGTGAGCCCAGGGGGGATGGCACAGATACGCAGTATTTT
TRBV6-5	-	-	TRBJ1-3	15	CASGSPGFSGNTIYF	TGTGCCAGCGGGTCCCCGGGGTTCTCTGGAAACACCATATATTTT
TRBV25-1	TRBD1	-	TRBJ2-1	15	CASSHRGQYTLEQFF	TGTGCCAGCAGCCACAGGGGCCAGTATACTCTTGAGCAGTTCTTC
TRBV4-1	-	-	TRBJ1-3	15	CASSQAPGGIDTIYF	TGCGCCAGCAGCCAAGCCCCCGGAGGGATTGACACCATATATTTT
TRBV5-4	-	once	TRBJ2-7	16	CASSWGRLRGGYEQYF	TGTGCCAGCAGCTGGGGGAGGTTGCGGGGAGGTTACGAGCAGTACTTC
TRBV7-2	TRBD1	-	TRBJ2-7	15	CASSTGQGFGYEQYF	TGTGCCAGCAGTACGGGACAGGGGTTTGGCTACGAGCAGTACTTC
TRBV12-2	-	-	TRBJ1-2	14	CASRPLKGRYGYTF	TGTGCAAGTCGCCCCCTTAAGGGGCGATATGGCTACACCTTC
TRBV25-1	TRBD1	-	TRBJ2-3	16	CASSEYGDRAIDTQYF	TGTGCCAGCAGTGAATATGGAGACAGGGCTATAGATACGCAGTATTTT
TRBV9	-	few	TRBJ1-3	13	CASSRGFGNTIYF	TGTGCCAGCAGCAGGGGGTTTGGAAACACCATATATTTT
TRBV6-6	TRBD1	-	TRBJ2-1	14	CASSSGQGYNEQFF	TGTGCCAGCAGTTCCGGACAGGGGTACAATGAGCAGTTCTTC
TRBV4-1	-	-	TRBJ1-1	15	CASSQDTGTNTEAFF	TGCGCCAGCAGCCAAGATACAGGGACGAACACTGAAGCTTTCTTT
TRBV6-1	-	-	TRBJ2-5	14	CASQAHGRQETQYF	TGTGCCAGCCAGGCTCACGGCCGCCAAGAGACCCAGTACTTC
TRBV5-1	TRBD2	-	TRBJ2-2	14	CASSVRGDTGELFF	TGCGCCAGCAGCGTACGGGGGGACACCGGGGAGCTGTTTTTT
TRBV7-8	-	-	TRBJ2-1	19	CASSLAVSAGSSSYNEQFF	TGTGCCAGCAGCTTAGCGGTATCGGCGGGGTCCAGCTCCTACAATGAGCAGTTCTTC
TRBV5-1	TRBD2	-	TRBJ2-2	16	CASSPVAGLGTGELFF	TGCGCCAGCAGCCCGGTAGCGGGTTTAGGCACCGGGGAGCTGTTTTTT
TRBV20-1	-	-	TRBJ2-3	11	CSAQDYPSQYF	TGCAGTGCTCAGGACTACCCTTCTCAGTATTTT
TRBV28	TRBD1	-	TRBJ1-1	15	CASSLVGQGTHEAFF	TGTGCCAGCAGTTTAGTGGGACAGGGGACCCATGAAGCTTTCTTT